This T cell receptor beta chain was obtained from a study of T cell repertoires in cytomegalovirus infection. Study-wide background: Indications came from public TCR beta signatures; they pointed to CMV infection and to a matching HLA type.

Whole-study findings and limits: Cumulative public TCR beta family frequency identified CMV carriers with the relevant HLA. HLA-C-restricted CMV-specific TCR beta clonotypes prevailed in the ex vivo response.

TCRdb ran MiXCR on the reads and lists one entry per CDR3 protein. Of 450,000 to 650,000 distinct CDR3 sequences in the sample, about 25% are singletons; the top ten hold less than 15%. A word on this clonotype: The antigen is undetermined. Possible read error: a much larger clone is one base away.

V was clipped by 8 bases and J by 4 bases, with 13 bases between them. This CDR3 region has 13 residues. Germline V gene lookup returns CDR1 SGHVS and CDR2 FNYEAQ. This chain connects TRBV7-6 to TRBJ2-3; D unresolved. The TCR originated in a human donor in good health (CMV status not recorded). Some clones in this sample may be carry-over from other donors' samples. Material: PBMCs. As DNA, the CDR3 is TGTGCCAGCGGCGCCTCGAGCCCAGATACGCAGTATTTT. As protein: CASGASSPDTQYF.